This TCR beta chain was found in a study of OX40 agonist ivuxolimab in advanced cancers. Assay: immunoSEQ multiplex PCR; the TCRdb copy retains only in-frame clones and omits some. Of tens of thousands of clones detected, more than 70% appear once; the ten largest clones hold about 4.5%. The CDR3 covers 18 residues. Germline V lookup: CDR1 SGHRS, CDR2 YFSETQ. The trim removed 4 bases at V and 0 bases at J, leaving 12 bases unmatched. The clonotype comes from an adult with an advanced solid tumor such as melanoma, head and neck, liver or kidney cancer. This chain connects TRBV5-1 to TRBJ2-2; 7 bases line up with TRBD1. Here the sequenced sample was CD4+ or CD8+ T cells sorted from blood, taken in a trial of the OX40 agonist ivuxolimab. The DNA for the CDR3 is TGCGCCAGCAGCCCCCTGTTCAGGGGGTTAACGAACACCGGGGAGCTGTTTTTT. Protein: CASSPLFRGLTNTGELFF.